This T cell receptor beta chain emerged from a study of shared clonotypes between healthy human individuals. Details on this clone: Its antigen is unidentified.

Broader study findings: Compared with clonotypes that all four donors shared, non-shared clonotypes had lower generation probabilities.

CDR3 length equals 18 residues. Germline trimming cut 4 bases from V and 0 bases from J; bases unmatched to any gene: 10. The V gene's germline CDR1 is MGHRA and CDR2 YSYEKL. Sequenced by immunoSEQ multiplex PCR; TCRdb stores in-frame clones only, minus some. This table has around 940,000 clones, over 75% appearing once. V is TRBV4-1 and J is TRBJ2-3, with 10 bases lining up with TRBD2. The source material was memory CD4+ T cells sorted from blood. Subset meaning: CD45RA-negative fraction. The sequence was collected from a young man in good health. CDR3 nucleotide sequence: TGCGCCAGCAGCCCCCAGGCTAGCGGGAGTTTGAGCACAGATACGCAGTATTTT. Encoded protein: CASSPQASGSLSTDTQYF.